The 3 T cell receptor beta chains below were found in one sample sequenced in a study of T cells after yellow fever vaccination. TCRdb re-analysed the 5' RACE reads in MiXCR, keeping a single row per CDR3 protein. The sample carries about 140,000 distinct CDR3 sequences, 7% to 9% recorded once. The sequenced sample was CD4+ T cells sorted from PBMCs, obtained 5 days after the yellow fever booster vaccination. All receptors come from a man aged 25 to 45 who received the YFV17D yellow fever vaccine.

This clonotype showed up many times. This sequence joins TRBV19 and TRBJ2-5; either TRBD1 or TRBD2 may supply D (7 bases each). CDR1 LNHDA and CDR2 SQIVND come from the germline V gene (reference sequence). Deletions cut 3 bases from V and 8 bases from J, with 25 bases between. This CDR3 comprises 17 residues. This CDR3 reads CASSMGGTGQRPGTQYF. The CDR3 coding sequence is TGTGCCAGTAGTATGGGAGGGACGGGACAGCGGCCAGGAACCCAGTACTTC.

This clonotype was detected many times. This chain uses TRBV29-1 with TRBJ2-3, with D uncertain. The CDR3 spans 14 residues. V lost 3 bases, J lost 4 bases, and 14 bases lay in between. Germline CDR1 reads SQVTM; CDR2 reads ANQGSEA. DNA of the CDR3: TGCAGCGTTGACGGAAAACAAAAGCCAGATACGCAGTATTTT. This sequence encodes CSVDGKQKPDTQYF.

The CDR3 DNA reads as TGTGCCAGCAGAGCCGGGACTAGCGGGTTCAGTAACAATGAGCAGTTCTTC. This codes for CASRAGTSGFSNNEQFF. V is TRBV5-8 and J is TRBJ2-1; 12 positions match TRBD2. The CDR3 is 17 amino acids. The junction had 11 bases not matched to a gene; V was cut back by 5 bases and J by 5 bases. Germline V lookup: CDR1 SGHTS, CDR2 YDEGEE.